Shown below are 17 T cell receptor beta chains from a single sample sequenced in a study of blood T cell repertoires in COVID-19. Produced via immunoSEQ multiplex PCR; TCRdb's table is partial and in-frame only. The data contain roughly 170,000 clones, around four fifths of them singletons. Input material: PBMCs or T cells enriched from blood (not recorded which). These receptors were obtained from a woman aged 50 to 60 in a cohort exposed to, infected with or recovered from COVID-19 (not recorded which).

V and J are TRBV5-3 and TRBJ1-1; no definite D call. TRBV5-3 qualifies as an ORF whose function is uncertain. This CDR3 has 17 residues. Between the trimmed V and J ends, which lost 1 base and 0 bases, there was a span of 16 bases. The DNA of the CDR3 is TGTGCCAGAAGCTTGAGGTGTGAGGGAAGGCTGAACACTGAAGCTTTCTTT. Its protein is CARSLRCEGRLNTEAFF.

The chain carries TRBV25-1 and TRBJ1-3; the D gene is possibly TRBD1 (5 bases). V was shortened by 8 bases and J by 9 bases, with 32 bases between the two germline ends. This CDR3 has 18 residues. Germline V gene lookup returns CDR1 MGHDK and CDR2 SYGVNS. The DNA of the CDR3 is TGTGCCAGCTCCCCCGGAGGACTATACTCCGTTCGGAGGGGCACCATATATTTT. Translation: CASSPGGLYSVRRGTIYF.

This clone was picked up one time. CDR3 protein: CASSERGQGVGSQPQHF. The DNA of the CDR3 is TGTGCCAGCAGTGAACGGGGACAGGGCGTAGGAAGTCAGCCCCAGCATTTT. The rearrangement joins TRBV2 to TRBJ1-5; TRBD1 matches 9 bases. V was pared by 2 bases and J by 6 bases, with 11 bases of the junction left unmatched. CDR1 and CDR2 (germline): SNHLY, FYNNEI. The CDR3 length is 17 residues.

The gene calls are TRBV13 and TRBJ2-1; D might be TRBD2 (6 bases). The CDR3 loop spans 14 amino acids. CDR1 is PRHDT and CDR2 is FYEKMQ in the germline V gene (reference sequence). Trimming removed 3 bases at V and 9 bases at J, with 15 bases between. Written as DNA, the CDR3 is TGTGCCAGCAGCTTTAGCACTAGCCGGGGTGAGCAGTTCTTC. Encoded protein: CASSFSTSRGEQFF.

The chain carries TRBV6-5 and TRBJ2-1; D unclear. Per germline, CDR1 MNHEY and CDR2 SVGAGI. CDR3 size: 12 residues. Trimming took off 7 bases at V and 4 bases at J, with 8 bases between the two ends. CDR3: CASIDWYNEQFF. The CDR3 DNA is TGTGCCAGCATCGACTGGTACAATGAGCAGTTCTTC.

The chain couples TRBV6-5 to TRBJ2-7; TRBD1 aligns across 7 bases. The V and J ends lost 6 bases and 5 bases, in that order; junction bases with no gene match: 10. The CDR3 sequence is 14 residues long. The germline V gene has CDR1 MNHEY and CDR2 SVGAGI. Here the CDR3 DNA reads TGTGCCAGCAGCTACAGGGGCCATGGTGACGAGCAGTACTTC. This encodes CASSYRGHGDEQYF.

This chain joins TRBV7-3 and TRBJ1-5; no firm D call. The CDR3 runs to 13 residues. Trimming took off 5 bases at V and 3 bases at J, with 8 bases between the two ends. Germline assignment: CDR1 SGHTA and CDR2 FQGTGA. For the CDR3, the DNA is TGTGCCAGCAGCCCCCAGGTCAATCAGCCCCAGCATTTT. It encodes CASSPQVNQPQHF.

This clone showed up just once. The J gene is TRBJ2-1, the V gene TRBV27, with TRBD2 matching 9 bases. The CDR3 consists of 16 residues. J lost 9 bases, V lost 5 bases, and 14 bases had no gene match. Germline assignment: CDR1 MNHEY and CDR2 SMNVEV (reference sequence). CDR3 nucleotide sequence: TGTGCCAGCAGTCCCCGCATAGCGGGGGCGACCGGTGAGCAGTTCTTC. Translating gives CASSPRIAGATGEQFF.

V and J are TRBV18 and TRBJ1-1; no definite D call. This CDR3 has 16 amino acids. Germline V gives CDR1 KGHSH, CDR2 LQKENI. V dropped 1 base and J dropped 1 base, with 13 bases sitting between them. This CDR3 is CASSPQVEQSNTEAFF. The CDR3 DNA follows: TGTGCCAGCTCACCACAGGTCGAACAGTCGAACACTGAAGCTTTCTTT.

At least ten counts were recorded for this clone. The identical CDR3 is also encoded by other nucleotide sequences in the sample. The V call is TRBV9, the J call TRBJ2-1; D remains ambiguous. The CDR3 has 12 residues. Trimming took 0 bases from V and 5 from J, leaving 3 bases between them. Germline CDR1 and CDR2: SGDLS and YYNGEE. The CDR3 sequence: CASSVADNEQFF. Here the CDR3 DNA reads TGTGCCAGCAGCGTAGCGGACAATGAGCAGTTCTTC.

This chain connects TRBV14 to TRBJ2-3; the D gene is possibly TRBD1 (5 bases). Germline CDR1 and CDR2: SGHDN and FVKESK. Trimming removed 2 bases at V and 8 bases at J, with 11 bases between. This CDR3 spans 13 amino acids. The CDR3 loop reads CASSQSLGVTQYF. Here the CDR3 DNA reads TGTGCCAGCAGCCAAAGCTTAGGGGTTACGCAGTATTTT.

The genes are TRBV5-1 and TRBJ1-1; 7 bases line up with TRBD1. J lost 1 base, V lost 4 bases, and 4 bases had no gene match. CDR1 is SGHRS, CDR2 YFSETQ, per germline. There are 14 residues in the CDR3. CDR3 amino acids: CASSTAGGNTEAFF. DNA for the CDR3: TGCGCCAGCAGCACCGCAGGGGGGAACACTGAAGCTTTCTTT. Based on the CDR3 plus reference TRBV5-1 and TRBJ1-1, the full variable domain is KAGVTQTPRYLIKTRGQQVTLSCSPISGHRSVSWYQQTPGQGLQFLFEYFSETQRNKGNFPGRFSGRQFSNSRSEMNVSTLELGDSALYLCASSTAGGNTEAFFGQGTRLTVV.

This clone was recorded once. This chain uses TRBV11-1 with TRBJ2-5; TRBD1 aligns across 11 bases. Germline V CDR1 and CDR2: SGHAT, FQDESV (reference sequence). The CDR3 totals 14 residues. After removal of 5 bases from V and 5 bases from J, the junction contained 4 bases not matched to a gene. CDR3 sequence reads: CASSPWDRGETQYF. The DNA of the CDR3 is TGTGCCAGCAGCCCATGGGACAGGGGGGAGACCCAGTACTTC.

The chain employs TRBV11-3 and TRBJ2-1; 11 bases are shared with TRBD1. Germline CDR1 reads SGHNT; CDR2 reads YENEEA. V shed 4 bases, J shed 6 bases, and the junction held 5 bases outside the gene matches. The CDR3 sequence is 15 residues long. CDR3 region: CASSSRTGGSNEQFF. In DNA form, the CDR3 reads TGTGCCAGCAGCTCCAGGACAGGGGGCTCCAATGAGCAGTTCTTC. The entire variable domain, with the rest obtained from reference TRBV11-3 and TRBJ2-1, is as follows: EAGVVQSPRYKIIEKKQPVAFWCNPISGHNTLYWYLQNLGQGPELLIRYENEEAVDDSQLPKDRFSAERLKGVDSTLKIQPAELGDSAVYLCASSSRTGGSNEQFFGPGTRLTVL.

This rearrangement joins TRBV29-1 to TRBJ2-5, with 9 bases aligning to TRBD1. This CDR3 contains 14 residues. In germline, CDR1 is SQVTM, CDR2 ANQGSEA. V trimming: 2 bases; J trimming: 6 bases; junction bases outside the gene matches: 7. CDR3 protein: CSVESTGGIKTQYF. The CDR3 DNA sequence: TGCAGCGTTGAATCTACAGGGGGCATAAAGACCCAGTACTTC. Full variable domain (missing parts from reference TRBV29-1 and TRBJ2-5): SAVISQKPSRDICQRGTSLTIQCQVDSQVTMMFWYRQQPGQSLTLIATANQGSEATYESGFVIDKFPISRPNLTFSTLTVSNMSPEDSSIYLCSVESTGGIKTQYFGPGTRLLVL.

This clone occurred once. The chain links TRBV25-1 to TRBJ1-5; D not certain. This CDR3 comprises 13 residues. The V end lost 8 bases, the J end lost 3 bases, and 11 bases lay between the germline ends. Germline V CDR1 and CDR2: MGHDK, SYGVNS. The CDR3 coding sequence is TGTGCCAGCGCGGGAGAGTTCAATCAGCCCCAGCATTTT. It specifies CASAGEFNQPQHF.

This chain connects TRBV7-9 to TRBJ1-1, with TRBD1 identical over 8 bases. Germline values: CDR1 SEHNR, CDR2 FQNEAQ (reference sequence). The CDR3 sequence is 15 residues long. V dropped 5 bases and J dropped 4; count of bases not matched to a gene: 9. In nucleotides, the CDR3 is TGTGCCAGCAGCCCGATGGGCGACAGGGGCACTGAAGCTTTCTTT. Amino acids: CASSPMGDRGTEAFF.